The clone carrying this T cell receptor beta chain was seen at least ten times. What it recognizes is unknown. V was clipped by 6 bases and J by 0 bases, with 9 bases between them. Germline V CDR1 and CDR2: SQVTM, ANQGSEA. This CDR3 is built from 12 residues. This sample was taken from a study of Graves' ophthalmopathy and Graves' hyperthyroidism. Regarding the study as a whole: Both an approximately 70% sensitivity and an approximately 76% specificity characterized the model's predictions of ophthalmopathy progression.

Active ophthalmopathy (CAS at least 3, NOSPECS at least 4), lasting under 3 months. The authors amplified TCR beta CDR3 regions from RNA transcripts. The first round was an RT-PCR with HTBI primers, and the second round was a multiplex PCR. In TCRdb, the multiplex PCR reads were re-called with MiXCR into one record per CDR3 protein. The table shows 200,000 to 250,000 distinct CDR3 sequences, with around a fifth occurring only once. The rearrangement uses TRBV29-1 and TRBJ2-7; D could derive from TRBD1 or TRBD2 (5 bases each). Sequenced: peripheral blood. This receptor was taken from a woman in her forties or fifties with Graves' ophthalmopathy. The CDR3 DNA is TGCAGCGTCGGGACCCACTCCTACGAGCAGTACTTC. This translates into CSVGTHSYEQYF.